This T cell receptor (beta chain) came from a study of blood T cell repertoires in COVID-19. Study-level background: There were acute and convalescent COVID-19 samples, and they came from the United States, Italy and Spain. T cells, B-cell-depleted T cells, or PBMCs supplied cDNA or gDNA.

The germline V gene encodes CDR1 LGHNA and CDR2 YSLEER. This CDR3 is built from 14 residues. Trimming removed 4 bases from V and 3 bases from J, with 12 bases in between. Methods used by the authors: Counts of nucleated cells, estimated from reference gene primer amplification, were obtained. The assay was immunoSEQ multiplex PCR, and TCRdb's table has in-frame clones only and misses some. The DNA gave D and trimming, while V, J and clone size come from that table. The profile covers around 320,000 clones, with roughly 87% appearing a single time and about 2.3% taken by the ten largest. The V call is TRBV4-3, the J call TRBJ1-1; D possibly corresponds to TRBD1 (6 bases). The receptor was derived from a man aged 18-30 years with active or convalescent COVID-19. Material for sequencing was peripheral blood. The CDR3 sequence: CASSPQGRDTEAFF. The CDR3 coding sequence is TGCGCCAGCAGCCCCCAGGGGAGGGACACTGAAGCTTTCTTT.